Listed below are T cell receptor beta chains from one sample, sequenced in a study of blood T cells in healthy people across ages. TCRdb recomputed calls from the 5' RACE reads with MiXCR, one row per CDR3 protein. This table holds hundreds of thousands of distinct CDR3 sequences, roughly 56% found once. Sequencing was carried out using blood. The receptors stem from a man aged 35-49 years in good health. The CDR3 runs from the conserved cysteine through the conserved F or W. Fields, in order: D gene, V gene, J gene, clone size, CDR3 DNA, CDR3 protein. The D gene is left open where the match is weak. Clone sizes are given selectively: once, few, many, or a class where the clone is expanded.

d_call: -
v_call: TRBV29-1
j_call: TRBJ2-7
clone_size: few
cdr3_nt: TGCAGCGTTGGGGACTCGGGGGAGCAGTACTTC
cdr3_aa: CSVGDSGEQYF

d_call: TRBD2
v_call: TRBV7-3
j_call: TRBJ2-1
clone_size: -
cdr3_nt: TGTGCCAGCAGCTTAAGTCGAGCGGGAGACAATGAGCAGTTCTTC
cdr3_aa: CASSLSRAGDNEQFF

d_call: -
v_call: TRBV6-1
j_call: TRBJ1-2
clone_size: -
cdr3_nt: TGTGCCAGCAGTGCCCAGGGAGACTATGGCTACACCTTC
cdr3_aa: CASSAQGDYGYTF

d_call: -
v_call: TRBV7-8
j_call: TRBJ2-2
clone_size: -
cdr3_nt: TGTGCCAGCAGCTTATTGTCAGGCAGGTCCTTCGCCGGGGAGCTGTTTTTT
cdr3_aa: CASSLLSGRSFAGELFF

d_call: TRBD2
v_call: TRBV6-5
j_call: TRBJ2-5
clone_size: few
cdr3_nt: TGTGCCAGCAGTTACGTTGGTGAGACTAGCGGAAAAGATCAAGAGACCCAGTACTTC
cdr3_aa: CASSYVGETSGKDQETQYF

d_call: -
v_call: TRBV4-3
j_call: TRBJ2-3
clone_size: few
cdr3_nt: TGCGCCAGCAGCCAAGATTGGCAGGGAAGTAGGGCAGATACGCAGTATTTT
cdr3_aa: CASSQDWQGSRADTQYF

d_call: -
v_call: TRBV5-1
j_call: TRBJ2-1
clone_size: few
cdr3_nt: TGCGCCAGCAGCTTGACTAGCCTCCCGGCTGAGCAGTTCTTC
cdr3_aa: CASSLTSLPAEQFF

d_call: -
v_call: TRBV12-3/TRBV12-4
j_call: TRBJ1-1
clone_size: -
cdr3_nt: TGTGCCAGCAGTTTAGTGCAGGGGAACACTGAAGCTTTCTTT
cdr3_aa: CASSLVQGNTEAFF

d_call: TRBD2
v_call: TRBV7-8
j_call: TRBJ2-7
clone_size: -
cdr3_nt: TGTGCCAGCAGCTTAGCGGTCGGGGGGGGAGGAAACACCTACGAGCAGTACTTC
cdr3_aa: CASSLAVGGGGNTYEQYF

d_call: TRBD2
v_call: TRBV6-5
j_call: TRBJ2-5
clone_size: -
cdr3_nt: TGTGCCAGCAGAGATAGCGGGGGATACCAAGAGACCCAGTACTTC
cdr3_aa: CASRDSGGYQETQYF

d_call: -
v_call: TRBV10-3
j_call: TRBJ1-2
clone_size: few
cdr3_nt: TGTGCCATCCCCGGAAGCACTCCGGAAGGCTACACCTTC
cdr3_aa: CAIPGSTPEGYTF

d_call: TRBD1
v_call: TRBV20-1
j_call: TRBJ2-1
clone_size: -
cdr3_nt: TGCAGTGCTGCCGGGACAGGGGATATCAATGAGCAGTTCTTC
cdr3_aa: CSAAGTGDINEQFF

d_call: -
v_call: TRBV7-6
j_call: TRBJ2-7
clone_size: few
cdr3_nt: TGTGCCAGCAGCCCCCGCATGACCTACGAGCAGTACTTC
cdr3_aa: CASSPRMTYEQYF

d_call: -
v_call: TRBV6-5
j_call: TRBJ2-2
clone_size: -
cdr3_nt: TGTGCCGTCAAGAGCTACACCGGGGAGCTGTTTTTT
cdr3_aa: CAVKSYTGELFF

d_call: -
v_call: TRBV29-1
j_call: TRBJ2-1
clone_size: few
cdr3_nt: TGCAGCGTCGAAGACGACCATAATGAGCAGTTCTTC
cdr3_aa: CSVEDDHNEQFF

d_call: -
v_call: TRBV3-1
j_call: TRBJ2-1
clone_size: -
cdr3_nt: TGTGCCAGCAGCCAAGAGGGAATGCCCTACAATGAGCAGTTCTTC
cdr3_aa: CASSQEGMPYNEQFF

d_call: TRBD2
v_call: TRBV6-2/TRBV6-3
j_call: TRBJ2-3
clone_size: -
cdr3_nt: TGTGCCAGCAGTTCACCGGGACTAGTCCGTTATACGCAGTATTTT
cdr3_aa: CASSSPGLVRYTQYF

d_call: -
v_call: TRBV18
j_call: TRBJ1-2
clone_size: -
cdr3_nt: TGTGCCAGCTCCGAGAGGGGGGCTACGGACGGCTACACCTTC
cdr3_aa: CASSERGATDGYTF

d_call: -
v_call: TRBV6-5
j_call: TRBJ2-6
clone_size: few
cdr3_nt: TGTGCCAGCACCGGGAGTCCGGGCTCTGGGGCCAACGTCCTGACTTTC
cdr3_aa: CASTGSPGSGANVLTF

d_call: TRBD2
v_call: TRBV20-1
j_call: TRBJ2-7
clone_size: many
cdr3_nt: TGCAGTGCTAGGGGGACTAGCGGCACCTACGAGCAGTACTTC
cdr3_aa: CSARGTSGTYEQYF

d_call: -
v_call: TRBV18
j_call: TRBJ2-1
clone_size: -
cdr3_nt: TGTGCCAGCTCACCACAGGGGCCTGTCAACAATGAGCAGTTCTTC
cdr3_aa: CASSPQGPVNNEQFF

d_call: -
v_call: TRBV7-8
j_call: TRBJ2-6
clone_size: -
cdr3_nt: TGTGCCAGCAGCTTAGTTTTTTTCGGACAGGGACTATCTGGGGCCAACGTCCTGACTTTC
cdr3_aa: CASSLVFFGQGLSGANVLTF

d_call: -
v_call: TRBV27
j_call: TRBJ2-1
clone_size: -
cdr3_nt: TGTGCCAGCAGTTTATCGCGCGGGGAGCAGTTCTTC
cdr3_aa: CASSLSRGEQFF

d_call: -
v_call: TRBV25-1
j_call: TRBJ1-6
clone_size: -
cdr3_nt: TGTGCCAGCAGTGAGGGGGGCGGATGGCCACCCCTCCACTTT
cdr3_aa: CASSEGGGWPPLHF

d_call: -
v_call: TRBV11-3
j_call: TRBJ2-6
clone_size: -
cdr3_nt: TGTGCCAGCAGCGGAATAGGGGCTGGGGCCAACGTCCTGACTTTC
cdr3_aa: CASSGIGAGANVLTF

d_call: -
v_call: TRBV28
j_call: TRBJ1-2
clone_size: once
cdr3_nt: TGTGCCAGCAGCCCACCAGGGGAAGGCTACACCTTC
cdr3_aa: CASSPPGEGYTF

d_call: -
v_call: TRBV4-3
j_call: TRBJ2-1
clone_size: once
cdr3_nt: TGCGCCAGCAGCCAACCATACGCGACTACCAATGAGCAGTTCTTC
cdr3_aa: CASSQPYATTNEQFF

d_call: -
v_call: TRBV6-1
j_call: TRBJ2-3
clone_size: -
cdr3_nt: TGTGCCAGCAGTGAAGCGCAGTTTTCCTCCGGTACGCAGTATTTT
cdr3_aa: CASSEAQFSSGTQYF

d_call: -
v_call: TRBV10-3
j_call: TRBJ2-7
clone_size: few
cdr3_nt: TGTGCCATCAGTGAGCAGTCTAGCTACGAGCAGTACTTC
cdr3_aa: CAISEQSSYEQYF

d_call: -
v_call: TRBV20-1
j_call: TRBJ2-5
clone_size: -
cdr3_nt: TGCAGTGTGCCGTTTAAGGGCTGGGAGCAGTACTTC
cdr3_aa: CSVPFKGWEQYF

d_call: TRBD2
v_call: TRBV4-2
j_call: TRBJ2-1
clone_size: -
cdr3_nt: TGTGCCAGCAGCCAAGGACCCCCTGGGCTAGCGGGAGGGCATGAGCAGTTCTTC
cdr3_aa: CASSQGPPGLAGGHEQFF

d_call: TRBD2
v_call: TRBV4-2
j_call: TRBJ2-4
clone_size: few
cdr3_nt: TGTGCCAGCAGCCAATCTGGTCTTAGCGGGAGTGCTGGAAACATTCAGTACTTC
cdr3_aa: CASSQSGLSGSAGNIQYF

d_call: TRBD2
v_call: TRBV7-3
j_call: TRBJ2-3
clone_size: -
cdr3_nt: TGTGCCAGCAGCCGGGTTACAGCGGGGGGTTCAGATACGCAGTATTTT
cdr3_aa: CASSRVTAGGSDTQYF

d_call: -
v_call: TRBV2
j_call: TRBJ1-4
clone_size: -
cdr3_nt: TGTGCCAGCGACCTGGAGGGAGTTCTTCAGGAAAAACTGTTTTTT
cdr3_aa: CASDLEGVLQEKLFF

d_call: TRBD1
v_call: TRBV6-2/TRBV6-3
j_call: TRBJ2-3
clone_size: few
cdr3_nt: TGTGCCAGCAGTCGCCGGACAGGGAGGTCAGATACGCAGTATTTT
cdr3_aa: CASSRRTGRSDTQYF

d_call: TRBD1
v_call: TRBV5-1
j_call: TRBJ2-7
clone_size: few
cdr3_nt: TGCGCCAGCAGCACCAGGACAGGGGGGTACGAGCAGTACTTC
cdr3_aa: CASSTRTGGYEQYF

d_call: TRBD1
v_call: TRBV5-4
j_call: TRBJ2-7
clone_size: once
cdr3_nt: TGTGCCAGCAGCTATAACAGGGGTACCTACGAGCAGTACTTC
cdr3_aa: CASSYNRGTYEQYF

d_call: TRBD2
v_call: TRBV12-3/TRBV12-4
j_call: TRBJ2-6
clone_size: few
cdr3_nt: TGTGCCAGCAGGAGAGCGGGATCTCCCCTCGGGGCCAACGTCCTGACTTTC
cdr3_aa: CASRRAGSPLGANVLTF

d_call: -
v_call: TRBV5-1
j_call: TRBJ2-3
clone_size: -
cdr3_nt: TGCGCCAGCAGCTCCGGAGGTCAGAACACAGATACGCAGTATTTT
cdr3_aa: CASSSGGQNTDTQYF

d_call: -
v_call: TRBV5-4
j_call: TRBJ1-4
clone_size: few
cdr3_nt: TGTGCCAGCAGCCCACGAAAGGGGGAAGAGTATGAAAAACTGTTTTTT
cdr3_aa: CASSPRKGEEYEKLFF

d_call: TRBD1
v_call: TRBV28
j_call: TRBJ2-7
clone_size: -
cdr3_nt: TGTGCCAGCAGTTTGAACGACAGGGACCCCGACGAGCAGTACTTC
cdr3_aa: CASSLNDRDPDEQYF

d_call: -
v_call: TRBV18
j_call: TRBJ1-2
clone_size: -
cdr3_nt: TGTGCCAGCTCACCACCGACCGAGGGTGGCTACACCTTC
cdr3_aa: CASSPPTEGGYTF

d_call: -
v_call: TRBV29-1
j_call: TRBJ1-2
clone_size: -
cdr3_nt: TGCAGCGTGACTGCCGGGGAGCGATCTAACTATGGCTACACCTTC
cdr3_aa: CSVTAGERSNYGYTF

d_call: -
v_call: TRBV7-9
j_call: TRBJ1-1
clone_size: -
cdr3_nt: TGTGCCAGCAGCTTAACGGGGGCGGTAGCTTTCTTT
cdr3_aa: CASSLTGAVAFF

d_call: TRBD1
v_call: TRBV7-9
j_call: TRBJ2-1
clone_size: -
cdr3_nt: TGTGCCAGCAGCCCGCGCCAGGGGGTCTCCTACAATGAGCAGTTCTTC
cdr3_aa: CASSPRQGVSYNEQFF

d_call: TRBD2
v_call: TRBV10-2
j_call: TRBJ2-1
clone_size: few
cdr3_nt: TGCGCCAGCGGACAATCTAGCGGGAGGACGATGTGGACCTACAATGAGCAGTTCTTC
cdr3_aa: CASGQSSGRTMWTYNEQFF

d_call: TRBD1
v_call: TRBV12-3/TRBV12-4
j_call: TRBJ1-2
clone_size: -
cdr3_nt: TGTGCCAGCAGCCTAGCGGGACAGCTCTATGGCTACACCTTC
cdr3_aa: CASSLAGQLYGYTF

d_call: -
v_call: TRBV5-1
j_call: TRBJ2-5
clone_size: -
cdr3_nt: TGCGCCAGCAGCTTAAGGACAGGAGGGCTCCCCCAAGAGACCCAGTACTTC
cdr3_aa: CASSLRTGGLPQETQYF

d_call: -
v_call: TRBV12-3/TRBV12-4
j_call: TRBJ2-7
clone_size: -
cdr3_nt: TGTGCCAGCAGTTTACAGTACGACTCCTACGAGCAGTACTTC
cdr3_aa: CASSLQYDSYEQYF

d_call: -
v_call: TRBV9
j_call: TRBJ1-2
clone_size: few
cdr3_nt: TGTGCCAGCAGCGCCTTAATCTATGGCTACACCTTC
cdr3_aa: CASSALIYGYTF

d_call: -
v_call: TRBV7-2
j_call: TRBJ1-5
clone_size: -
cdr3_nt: TGTGCCAGCAGCTTAGCGTGGGCCAGGGTGGGGCATAATCAGCCCCAGCATTTT
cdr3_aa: CASSLAWARVGHNQPQHF

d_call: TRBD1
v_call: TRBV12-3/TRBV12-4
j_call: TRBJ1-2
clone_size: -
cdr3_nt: TGTGCCAGCAGAAATACAGGGGGGAGCTATGGCTACACCTTC
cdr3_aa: CASRNTGGSYGYTF

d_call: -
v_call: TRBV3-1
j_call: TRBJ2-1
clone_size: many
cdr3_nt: TGTGCCAGCAGCCCCCGGGCCTTGTCCCCTAATGAGCAGTTCTTC
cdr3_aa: CASSPRALSPNEQFF

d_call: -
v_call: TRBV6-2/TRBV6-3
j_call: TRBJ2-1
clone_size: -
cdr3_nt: TGTGCCGGAGCCCCGACTAGAGGCGCCTACAATGAGCAGTTCTTC
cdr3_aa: CAGAPTRGAYNEQFF

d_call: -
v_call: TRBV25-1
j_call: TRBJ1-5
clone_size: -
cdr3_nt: TGTGCCAGCAGTGACACCAGGGATTTTGATCAGCCCCAGCATTTT
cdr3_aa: CASSDTRDFDQPQHF